These 20 T cell receptor beta chains were sequenced from one sample in a study of blood T cell repertoires in COVID-19. Profiling relied on immunoSEQ multiplex PCR, and the TCRdb table lists in-frame clones only, not all of them. The table has under 300,000 clones, about four fifths seen once. What was sequenced was peripheral blood. These receptors were collected from a young woman with acute or convalescent COVID-19.

CDR3 coding DNA: TGTGCCAGCAGACGGACAGGGGGCGGTGAGCAGTTCTTC. Protein: CASRRTGGGEQFF. The J gene is TRBJ2-1, the V gene TRBV6-1; 11 nucleotides match TRBD1. Trimming at V came to 6 bases and at J to 9 bases, leaving 4 bases not matched to a gene. The germline CDR1 and CDR2 sequences are MNHNS and SASEGT. CDR3 size: 13 residues.

V usage is TRBV18 and J usage is TRBJ2-5; 8 bases align to TRBD1. The CDR3 is 14 amino acids. The V gene's germline CDR1 is KGHSH and CDR2 LQKENI. V lost 3 bases to trimming and J lost 1 base; unmatched junction nucleotides: 1. The DNA for the CDR3 is TGTGCCAGCTCACCGGGACAGGCCCAAGAGACCCAGTACTTC. Its protein product is CASSPGQAQETQYF.

The V gene is TRBV28, the J gene TRBJ1-2; 8 bases map to TRBD1. Per germline, CDR1 MDHEN and CDR2 SYDVKM. The CDR3 has 13 amino acids. J was trimmed by 7 bases and V by 7 bases; bases with no gene match: 8. In DNA, the CDR3 is TGTGCCAGCAAAGACAGGGGACGGTTTGGCTACACCTTC. Its protein product is CASKDRGRFGYTF.

This sequence joins TRBV5-1 and TRBJ2-3; D perhaps matches TRBD1 (6 bases). The CDR3 spans 15 residues. Germline V gives CDR1 SGHRS, CDR2 YFSETQ. V was trimmed by 4 bases and J by 3 bases, leaving 15 bases between them. The CDR3, as DNA: TGCGCCAGCAGCGCCACAGGGCCAAATACAGATACGCAGTATTTT. Translating it yields CASSATGPNTDTQYF.

The sample holds one count of this clone. The chain combines TRBV5-1 with TRBJ1-2, with D uncertain. Looked up from germline, CDR1 is SGHRS and CDR2 is YFSETQ. V lost 7 bases to trimming and J lost 3 bases, with 13 bases between them. This CDR3 has 13 amino acids. The CDR3 here is CASSPGMDYGYTF. DNA of the CDR3: TGCGCCAGCTCCCCGGGGATGGACTATGGCTACACCTTC.

This CDR3 is CASRPGLAGGGEQFF. CDR3 bases: TGTGCCAGCAGGCCGGGACTAGCGGGAGGGGGGGAGCAGTTCTTC. This chain connects TRBV3-1 (or the pseudogene TRBV3-2) to TRBJ2-1, with TRBD2 matching 16 bases. This CDR3 has 15 amino acids. Germline trimming cut 6 bases from V and 10 bases from J; bases unmatched to any gene: 6. Germline values: CDR1 LGHDT, CDR2 YNNKEL (reference sequence).

The chain couples TRBV6-5 to TRBJ1-2; weak D call: TRBD1 (5 bases). The V and J ends lost 2 bases and 9 bases respectively, with 16 bases between them. The CDR3 is 14 residues long. Looked up from germline, CDR1 is MNHEY and CDR2 is SVGAGI. The CDR3 spells CASSYGQGGFRYTF. CDR3 bases: TGTGCCAGCAGTTACGGGCAGGGAGGGTTTCGCTACACCTTC.

This clone has a handful of counts. The chain combines TRBV5-1 with TRBJ2-3, with a weak D call TRBD1 (6 bases). There are 17 residues in the CDR3. V lost 4 bases and J 0 bases, leaving 18 bases between the germline ends. Per the germline V gene, CDR1 is SGHRS and CDR2 is YFSETQ. The CDR3 protein is CASSPRPGTPSTDTQYF. CDR3 bases: TGCGCCAGCAGCCCCCGCCCCGGGACACCCAGCACAGATACGCAGTATTTT.

The chain employs TRBV18 and TRBJ1-1; D ambiguous. Trimming stripped 3 bases from V and 3 bases from J, with 8 bases between. Germline loops: CDR1 KGHSH, CDR2 LQKENI. The CDR3 is 13 amino acids. The CDR3 sequence: CASSPDLDTEAFF. The CDR3 DNA sequence: TGTGCCAGCTCACCCGACTTGGACACTGAAGCTTTCTTT.

Only a few counts were recorded for this clone. V usage is TRBV3-1 (or the pseudogene TRBV3-2) and J usage is TRBJ2-7, with TRBD2 as a possible D gene (7 bases). V was pared by 4 bases and J by 7 bases, with 17 bases between. Germline V gives CDR1 LGHDT, CDR2 YNNKEL (reference sequence). The CDR3 loop spans 14 amino acids. The CDR3 coding sequence is TGTGCCAGCAGCCGGGACTACCGAGGGGGAGAGCAGTACTTC. It translates to CASSRDYRGGEQYF.

This chain joins TRBV13 and TRBJ1-2; D is perhaps TRBD1 (5 bases). The germline CDR1 and CDR2 sequences are PRHDT and FYEKMQ (reference sequence). V was shortened by 2 bases and J by 5 bases, with 15 bases between the two germline ends. This CDR3 comprises 15 residues. CDR3 protein: CASSLNRDYRYGYTF. Here the CDR3 DNA reads TGTGCCAGCAGCTTAAATAGGGACTATCGGTATGGCTACACCTTC. The variable domain in full, with the rest retrieved from reference TRBV13 and TRBJ1-2, is AAGVIQSPRHLIKEKRETATLKCYPIPRHDTVYWYQQGPGQDPQFLISFYEKMQSDKGSIPDRFSAQQFSDYHSELNMSSLELGDSALYFCASSLNRDYRYGYTFGSGTRLTVV.

There are a few counts of this clone. The gene calls are TRBV6-6 and TRBJ2-7; 12 positions agree with TRBD1. The CDR3 sequence is 14 residues long. V lost 7 bases, J lost 4 bases, and 5 bases stayed unmatched. CDR1 and CDR2 from the germline V gene are MNHNY and SVGAGI (reference sequence). CDR3 protein: CASTGDRGRYEQYF. The DNA of the CDR3 is TGTGCCAGCACTGGGGACAGGGGGCGTTACGAGCAGTACTTC.

The chain is built from TRBV11-2 and TRBJ2-3; possibly TRBD2 for D (6 bases). The ends were cut back, 3 bases at V and 3 bases at J, with 13 bases in the middle. Germline values: CDR1 SGHAT, CDR2 FQNNGV. This CDR3 contains 15 residues. CDR3 amino acids: CASSFTGRETDTQYF. CDR3 in DNA: TGTGCCAGCAGCTTCACAGGCCGGGAGACAGATACGCAGTATTTT.

The V gene is TRBV27, the J gene TRBJ2-1, with a possible D match to TRBD2 (5 bases). Germline values: CDR1 MNHEY, CDR2 SMNVEV (reference sequence). The CDR3 spans 15 residues. The V end lost 2 bases, the J end lost 4 bases, and 12 bases lay between the germline ends. CDR3 residues: CASSLGQTGYNEQFF. In nucleotides, the CDR3 is TGTGCCAGCAGTTTAGGGCAGACGGGGTACAATGAGCAGTTCTTC.

The chain joins TRBV9 to TRBJ2-1, with D tentatively TRBD2 (7 bases). The CDR3 contains 12 residues. Germline V CDR1 and CDR2: SGDLS, YYNGEE. The ends were cut back, 4 bases at V and 12 bases at J, with 14 bases in the middle. CDR3 loop: CASSPRGAMQFF. The CDR3 DNA reads TGTGCCAGCAGCCCCCGGGGGGCTATGCAGTTCTTC.

The chain employs TRBV7-2 and TRBJ1-2; 8 bases are a match to TRBD1. V shed 5 bases and J 8 bases; nucleotides not matched to a gene: 10. This CDR3 has 14 residues. The germline V gene encodes CDR1 SGHTA and CDR2 FQGNSA. CDR3 loop: CASSPQTGAGGYTF. In DNA form, the CDR3 reads TGTGCCAGCAGCCCCCAGACAGGGGCTGGGGGCTACACCTTC.

In the case of this clone: An end of the junction does not agree with germline; a read error may underlie this. CDR3 sequence reads: CVSSFPPHFYEQYF. CDR3 in DNA: TGTGTCAGCAGTTTCCCCCCCCATTTCTACGAGCAGTACTTC. The rearrangement joins TRBV28 to TRBJ2-7, with D unclear. CDR3 length: 14 amino acids. Per the germline V gene, CDR1 is MDHEN and CDR2 is SYDVKM.

On this clone itself: A much larger clonotype is one base distant, so this may be a read error. The gene calls are TRBV7-2 and TRBJ2-5, with unresolved D. The germline CDR1 and CDR2 sequences are SGHTA and FQGNSA. This CDR3 has 12 amino acids. V dropped 5 bases and J dropped 0 bases, with 4 bases sitting between them. CDR3: CASSTNQETQYF. The CDR3 DNA sequence: TGTGCCAGCAGCACAAACCAAGAGACCCAGTACTTC.

The chain has TRBV11-2 and TRBJ2-7, with TRBD2 identical over 9 bases. Trimming took 4 bases from V and 7 from J; bases not matched to a gene: 14. Germline V gives CDR1 SGHAT, CDR2 FQNNGV. The CDR3 has 16 residues. CDR3: CASSSMTGLASSEQYF. In nucleotides, the CDR3 is TGTGCCAGCAGCTCGATGACGGGACTAGCCTCGAGTGAGCAGTACTTC.

The chain joins TRBV30 to TRBJ2-2, with 9 bases identical to TRBD2. Trimming removed 8 bases from V and 6 bases from J; junction bases left unmatched: 10. The CDR3 length is 14 residues. Per germline, CDR1 GTSNPN and CDR2 SVGIG (reference sequence). CDR3 DNA sequence: TGTGCCACCGGGACTAGCATGACCGCCGGGGAGCTGTTTTTT. It encodes CATGTSMTAGELFF. The full variable domain, completed using reference TRBV30 and TRBJ2-2, is SQTIHQWPATLVQPVGSPLSLECTVEGTSNPNLYWYRQAAGRGLQLLFYSVGIGQISSEVPQNLSASRPQDRQFILSSKKLLLSDSGFYLCATGTSMTAGELFFGEGSRLTVL.